The entry below describes one TCR beta chain. In the source study's methods: Nucleated cell counts were estimated from reference gene primer amplification. The assay was immunoSEQ multiplex PCR, and TCRdb's table has in-frame clones only and misses some. Clonal size and the V and J genes are those of that table, whereas D and trimming came from the DNA. Here the sample spans roughly 100,000 clones, 80% to 85% being singletons. The record originates from a study of blood T cell repertoires in COVID-19. On the study more broadly: There were acute and convalescent COVID-19 samples, and they came from the United States, Italy and Spain. PBMCs, B-cell-depleted T cells, or T cells were the source of the cDNA or gDNA that made up the material.

Trimming left V 0 bases short and J 1 base short, with 7 bases between. CDR3 length equals 15 residues. Per the germline V gene, CDR1 is SGHVS and CDR2 is FNYEAQ. The sequencing sample was made of peripheral blood. The TCR was taken from a man aged 80 or over with acute or convalescent COVID-19. This chain connects TRBV7-6 to TRBJ1-5, with D unclear. The CDR3 nucleotides are TGTGCCAGCAGCTTAGCAGGCGGCAGCAATCAGCCCCAGCATTTT. It yields the protein CASSLAGGSNQPQHF.